Each of the 29 T cell receptor beta chains below was sequenced from the same sample in a study of shared clonotypes between healthy human individuals. Profiling relied on immunoSEQ multiplex PCR, and the TCRdb table lists in-frame clones only, not all of them. The sample comprises approximately 2,000,000 clones, about 93% of which are singletons, and around 1.8% rests with the top ten. Positively selected for CCR7, the CD45RO-negative cells used as naive CD8 cells excluded terminally differentiated effector memory CD45RA+ cells. Material for sequencing was naive CD8+ T cells from PBMCs. The receptors originated from a man between 18 and 29 years old in good health. Some clones in this sample may be carry-over from other donors' samples.

The chain uses TRBV5-6 and TRBJ2-4; D call uncertain. V lost 5 bases and J 6 bases, leaving 9 bases between the germline ends. Germline V gene data show CDR1 as SGHDT and CDR2 as YYEEEE. CDR3 size: 12 residues. CDR3 DNA sequence: TGTGCCAGCAGTCGTACTCGAAACATTCAGTACTTC. Translated: CASSRTRNIQYF.

This clone showed up just once. The rearrangement links TRBV11-2 to TRBJ2-5, with 7 bases fitting TRBD2. Germline V gives CDR1 SGHAT, CDR2 FQNNGV. Trimming took 2 bases from V and 5 from J; bases not matched to a gene: 17. The CDR3 totals 18 residues. The CDR3 region has the DNA TGTGCCAGCAGCTTATTCCCCAAGTGGGAGGGCCGAGAGGAGACCCAGTACTTC. This sequence encodes CASSLFPKWEGREETQYF.

The chain joins TRBV7-9 to TRBJ2-3; D gene unclear. Germline V gene sequence: CDR1 SEHNR, CDR2 FQNEAQ (reference sequence). Trimming took 6 bases from V and 2 from J, leaving 6 bases between them. The CDR3 consists of 12 residues. In DNA, the CDR3 is TGTGCCAGCAGGGAATCCACAGATACGCAGTATTTT. Amino acids: CASRESTDTQYF.

This chain connects TRBV7-9 to TRBJ2-1; D is unresolved. Trimming took 5 bases from V and 8 from J, leaving 10 bases between them. Germline CDR1 and CDR2: SEHNR and FQNEAQ (reference sequence). The CDR3 spans 12 residues. DNA for the CDR3: TGTGCCAGCAGCCCGGTCGCCGATGAGCAGTTCTTC. This translates into CASSPVADEQFF. The full variable domain, its missing parts supplied by reference TRBV7-9 and TRBJ2-1, is DTGVSQNPRHKITKRGQNVTFRCDPISEHNRLYWYRQTLGQGPEFLTYFQNEAQLEKSRLLSDRFSAERPKGSFSTLEIQRTEQGDSAMYLCASSPVADEQFFGPGTRLTVL.

The CDR3 nucleotides read TGTGCCAGCAGGTTACGAGTGGCGGTTGGCGAGCAGTACTTC. It codes for CASRLRVAVGEQYF. This chain uses TRBV6-5 with TRBJ2-7; D is undetermined. This CDR3 contains 14 residues. Trimming shortened V by 6 bases and J by 6 bases, and 18 bases separated the two germline ends. The V gene's germline CDR1 is MNHEY and CDR2 SVGAGI.

The chain recombines TRBV5-1 with TRBJ2-5; weak D call: TRBD1 (6 bases). The V end lost 2 bases, the J end lost 2 bases, and 13 bases lay between the germline ends. CDR1 is SGHRS, CDR2 YFSETQ, per germline. The CDR3 is made up of 15 amino acids. Here the CDR3 reads CASSFRNREQETQYF. Written as DNA, the CDR3 is TGCGCCAGCAGCTTTAGAAACAGGGAGCAAGAGACCCAGTACTTC.

V gene TRBV7-9 combines with J gene TRBJ1-2; unclear D gene. The V gene lost 7 bases and the J gene lost 7 bases, with 13 bases spanning the gap. Germline V gene data show CDR1 as SEHNR and CDR2 as FQNEAQ (reference sequence). CDR3 length equals 12 residues. CDR3 in amino acids: CASTHEGGGYTF. CDR3 DNA sequence: TGTGCCAGCACCCACGAGGGTGGTGGCTACACCTTC.

The V gene is TRBV9, the J gene TRBJ1-5; 8 positions match TRBD1. The junction had 6 bases not matched to a gene; V was cut back by 3 bases and J by 4 bases. The germline CDR1 and CDR2 sequences are SGDLS and YYNGEE. The CDR3 totals 15 residues. CDR3: CASSAWDRRNQPQHF. Here the CDR3 DNA reads TGTGCCAGCAGCGCATGGGACAGGAGAAATCAGCCCCAGCATTTT.

The chain employs TRBV5-1 and TRBJ2-7; the D is unclear. The CDR3 contains 14 residues. Per the germline V gene, CDR1 is SGHRS and CDR2 is YFSETQ. V was clipped by 2 bases and J by 2 bases, with 11 bases between them. The CDR3 region is CASSLGPPAYEQYF. The CDR3 coding sequence is TGCGCCAGCAGCTTAGGACCCCCGGCCTACGAGCAGTACTTC.

The gene calls are TRBV4-1 and TRBJ2-7; maybe TRBD1 (6 bases). V gave up 3 bases and J gave up 3 bases, with 21 bases separating them. CDR1 and CDR2 from the germline V gene are MGHRA and YSYEKL. The CDR3 contains 17 residues. CDR3 protein: CASSHETGTLANYEQYF. The CDR3 DNA is TGCGCCAGCAGCCACGAAACCGGGACACTTGCGAACTACGAGCAGTACTTC.

In regard to this clone: At one of its ends the junction is not consistent with the germline gene, which may arise from a read error. The same CDR3 can be traced to other DNA sequences in this sample. The chain combines TRBV29-1 with TRBJ1-1, with D maybe TRBD1 (6 bases). Per germline, CDR1 SQVTM and CDR2 ANQGSEA. The CDR3 consists of 16 residues. CDR3 DNA: TGCAGCGTTGAAGATCCCGGCAGGGGAGATCGTACTGAAGCCTTCTTT. Protein sequence: CSVEDPGRGDRTEAFF.

V and J are TRBV28 and TRBJ1-5; D not certain. The CDR3 extends over 13 amino acids. Germline CDR1 MDHEN, CDR2 SYDVKM. The V end was cut by 2 bases, the J end by 6 bases, with 8 bases between. CDR3: CASSLGMSQPQHF. The CDR3 bases are TGTGCCAGCAGTTTAGGGATGAGTCAGCCCCAGCATTTT.

The chain recombines TRBV28 with TRBJ2-1, with TRBD2 matching over 8 bases. Per the germline V gene, CDR1 is MDHEN and CDR2 is SYDVKM. The CDR3 contains 17 residues. V lost 5 bases to trimming and J lost 0 bases; unmatched junction nucleotides: 9. This chain's CDR3 is CASSLRSSGSSYNEQFF. The CDR3 DNA follows: TGTGCCAGCAGTCTGCGCTCCAGCGGGAGCTCCTACAATGAGCAGTTCTTC.

The gene calls are TRBV28 and TRBJ2-1; TRBD2 agrees at 11 bases. The trim removed 2 bases at V and 9 bases at J, leaving 18 bases unmatched. CDR1 MDHEN and CDR2 SYDVKM come from the germline V gene. CDR3 size: 19 residues. CDR3 loop: CASSLPRASGRRGQVEQFF. For the CDR3, the DNA is TGTGCCAGCAGTTTACCCAGGGCTAGCGGGAGGAGGGGTCAGGTTGAGCAGTTCTTC.

The V and J genes are TRBV7-8 and TRBJ2-7; 11 bases are a match to TRBD1. The length of the CDR3 is 16 residues. Germline V gene lookup returns CDR1 SGHVS and CDR2 FQNEAQ. V shed 5 bases, J shed 5 bases, and the junction held 11 bases outside the gene matches. The CDR3: CASSITPDRGPHEQYF. The CDR3 DNA reads as TGTGCCAGCAGCATCACTCCGGACAGGGGGCCCCACGAGCAGTACTTC. Using reference TRBV7-8 and TRBJ2-7 for the parts outside the CDR3, the full variable domain is GAGVSQSPRYKVAKRGQDVALRCDPISGHVSLFWYQQALGQGPEFLTYFQNEAQLDKSGLPSDRFFAERPEGSVSTLKIQRTQQEDSAVYLCASSITPDRGPHEQYFGPGTRLTVT.

The chain carries TRBV28 and TRBJ2-3; 7 bases map to TRBD2. The CDR3 extends over 14 amino acids. After removal of 4 bases from V and 3 bases from J, the junction contained 4 bases not matched to a gene. CDR1 and CDR2 from the germline V gene are MDHEN and SYDVKM. This CDR3 reads CASSYTSATDTQYF. Written as DNA, the CDR3 is TGTGCCAGCAGTTATACTAGCGCGACAGATACGCAGTATTTT.

V usage is TRBV7-9 and J usage is TRBJ1-1; TRBD1 agrees at 10 bases. The CDR3 has 14 amino acids. V lost 5 bases and J lost 6; bases outside the gene matches: 6. From germline, CDR1 is SEHNR and CDR2 FQNEAQ (reference sequence). The CDR3 sequence is CASSPAGTGAEAFF. The CDR3 DNA sequence: TGTGCCAGCAGCCCCGCCGGGACAGGGGCTGAAGCTTTCTTT.

The genes are TRBV15 and TRBJ1-2, with TRBD1 identical over 7 bases. The germline gives CDR1 LNHNV, CDR2 YYDKDF (reference sequence). This CDR3 comprises 15 residues. V trimming: 3 bases; J trimming: 4 bases; junction bases outside the gene matches: 8. The CDR3 sequence is CATSRGMGTVYGYTF. In nucleotides, the CDR3 is TGTGCCACCAGCAGGGGGATGGGGACAGTCTATGGCTACACCTTC.

The rearrangement uses TRBV7-9 and TRBJ1-1, with TRBD1 identical over 12 bases. This CDR3 is built from 17 residues. CDR1 SEHNR and CDR2 FQNEAQ come from the germline V gene (reference sequence). V lost 6 bases to trimming and J lost 6 bases; unmatched junction nucleotides: 14. CDR3 amino acids: CASRMFGTGGAKSEAFF. CDR3 nucleotides: TGTGCCAGCAGAATGTTCGGGACAGGGGGCGCGAAATCTGAAGCTTTCTTT.

This sequence joins TRBV7-8 and TRBJ1-6, with D unclear. The CDR3 runs to 15 residues. CDR1 is SGHVS, CDR2 FQNEAQ, per germline. V lost 0 bases to trimming and J lost 5 bases, with 8 bases between them. CDR3 sequence (DNA): TGTGCCAGCAGCTTAGCCGGGAGTGATAATTCACCCCTCCACTTT. This encodes CASSLAGSDNSPLHF.

The chain couples TRBV4-2 to TRBJ1-4; D unclear. Between the trimmed V and J ends, which lost 0 bases and 3 bases, there was a span of 23 bases. The length of the CDR3 is 20 residues. In germline, CDR1 is LGHNA, CDR2 YNFKEQ. As DNA, the CDR3 is TGTGCCAGCAGCCAAGATTGGAGGGTTACGATCGGTCGGGCTAATGAAAAACTGTTTTTT. It encodes CASSQDWRVTIGRANEKLFF.

This clone was seen once. The chain is built from TRBV27 and TRBJ2-7; D not resolved. The germline CDR1 and CDR2 sequences are MNHEY and SMNVEV (reference sequence). The germline V and J ends were trimmed by 0 bases and 3 bases, with 9 bases remaining between them. This CDR3 contains 14 residues. As DNA, the CDR3 is TGTGCCAGCAGTTTATCGACCGAGATCTACGAGCAGTACTTC. Residues: CASSLSTEIYEQYF.

This clone has more than one count but fewer than ten. The chain carries TRBV4-1 and TRBJ2-7; 9 bases align to TRBD2. Germline V gene lookup returns CDR1 MGHRA and CDR2 YSYEKL. The CDR3 spans 17 residues. Trimming at V came to 0 bases and at J to 0 bases, leaving 6 bases not matched to a gene. In DNA, the CDR3 is TGCGCCAGCAGCCAAGAAGAGGGCGGGAGGGACTCCTACGAGCAGTACTTC. Translation: CASSQEEGGRDSYEQYF.

On this clone itself: This specimen includes other DNA sequences encoding the same CDR3. The chain combines TRBV7-9 with TRBJ1-1; a possible D gene is TRBD1 (5 bases). V was clipped by 5 bases and J by 8 bases, with 9 bases between them. Germline V gene data show CDR1 as SEHNR and CDR2 as FQNEAQ (reference sequence). This CDR3 has 11 residues. The CDR3 reads CASSQGTEAFF. In DNA, the CDR3 is TGTGCCAGCAGCCAGGGAACGGAAGCTTTCTTT.

The chain uses TRBV28 and TRBJ1-2; D uncertain. CDR1 is MDHEN and CDR2 is SYDVKM in the germline V gene. V was cut by 6 bases and J by 13 bases, with 12 bases left in between. This CDR3 is 10 amino acids long. CDR3 residues: CASSPMGCTF. The CDR3 DNA follows: TGTGCCAGCAGCCCCATGGGGTGCACCTTC.

This clone showed up just once. The chain employs TRBV27 and TRBJ2-3, with D perhaps being TRBD1 or TRBD2 (6 bases each). The germline V and J ends were trimmed by 5 bases and 6 bases, with 21 bases remaining between them. The CDR3 sequence is 16 residues long. Looked up from germline, CDR1 is MNHEY and CDR2 is SMNVEV (reference sequence). The CDR3 nucleotides are TGTGCCAGCAGTGGGTTTCTAGGGGGGATTGGCGATACGCAGTATTTT. Its translation: CASSGFLGGIGDTQYF.

The chain uses TRBV6-1 and TRBJ2-7; D possibly corresponds to TRBD1 (5 bases). CDR1 is MNHNS and CDR2 is SASEGT in the germline V gene. The germline V and J ends were trimmed by 1 base and 7 bases, with 14 bases remaining between them. There are 14 residues in the CDR3. The CDR3 DNA reads as TGTGCCAGCAGTGAAGTCGAAGGGGTCTGGGAGCAGTACTTC. Protein sequence: CASSEVEGVWEQYF.

The chain is built from TRBV5-6 and TRBJ2-1; 8 nucleotides align to TRBD2. Germline CDR1 and CDR2: SGHDT and YYEEEE. CDR3 length: 14 amino acids. After removal of 2 bases from V and 4 bases from J, the junction contained 2 bases not matched to a gene. The CDR3 loop reads CASSLGTRYNEQFF. The CDR3 DNA follows: TGTGCCAGCAGCTTAGGGACTAGATACAATGAGCAGTTCTTC.

The rearrangement links TRBV6-5 to TRBJ1-4; a weak D match, TRBD1 (5 bases). Looked up from germline, CDR1 is MNHEY and CDR2 is SVGAGI. The CDR3 runs 15 residues. Trimming took 2 bases from V and 5 from J, leaving 12 bases between them. CDR3 residues: CASSYGTAANEKLFF. The CDR3 nucleotides read TGTGCCAGCAGTTACGGGACCGCAGCAAATGAAAAACTGTTTTTT.